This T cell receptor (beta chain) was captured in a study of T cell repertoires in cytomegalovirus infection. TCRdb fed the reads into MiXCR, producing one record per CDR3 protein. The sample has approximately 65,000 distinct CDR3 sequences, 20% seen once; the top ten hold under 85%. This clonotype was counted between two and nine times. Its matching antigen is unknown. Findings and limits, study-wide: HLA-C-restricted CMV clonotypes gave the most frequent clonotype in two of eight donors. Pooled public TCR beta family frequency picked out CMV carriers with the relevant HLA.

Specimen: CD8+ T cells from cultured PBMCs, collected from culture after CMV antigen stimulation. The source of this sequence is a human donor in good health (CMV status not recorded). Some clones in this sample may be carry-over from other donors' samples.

The CDR3: CASSFRDNQPQHF. The CDR3, as DNA: TGTGCCAGCAGCTTCAGGGACAATCAGCCCCAGCATTTT. The chain has TRBV7-9 and TRBJ1-5; a weak D match, TRBD1 (5 bases). This CDR3 spans 13 amino acids. V lost 3 bases and J lost 3, with 6 bases in between. Germline V lookup: CDR1 SEHNR, CDR2 FQNEAQ (reference sequence).